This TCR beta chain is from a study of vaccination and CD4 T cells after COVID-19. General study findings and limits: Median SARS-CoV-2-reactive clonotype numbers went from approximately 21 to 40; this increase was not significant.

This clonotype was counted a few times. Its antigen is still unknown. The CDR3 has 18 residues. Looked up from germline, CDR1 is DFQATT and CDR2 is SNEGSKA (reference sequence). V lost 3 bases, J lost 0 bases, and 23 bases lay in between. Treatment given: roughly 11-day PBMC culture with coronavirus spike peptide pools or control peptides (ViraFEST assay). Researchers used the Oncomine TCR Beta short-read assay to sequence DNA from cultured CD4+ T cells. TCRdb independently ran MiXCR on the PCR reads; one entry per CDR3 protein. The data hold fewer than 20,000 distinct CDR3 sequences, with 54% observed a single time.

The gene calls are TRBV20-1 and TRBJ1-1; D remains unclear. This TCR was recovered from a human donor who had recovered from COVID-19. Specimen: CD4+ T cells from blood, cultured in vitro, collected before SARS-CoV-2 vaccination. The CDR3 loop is CSASPSHSARRLNTEAFF. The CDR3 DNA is TGCAGTGCTAGTCCCTCCCACAGTGCGCGACGGCTGAACACTGAAGCTTTCTTT.